These 2 T cell receptor beta chains were sequenced from one sample in a study of blood T cell repertoires in COVID-19 (TCRdb year 2020). Library creation used the immunoSEQ multiplex PCR assay. This is the immuneACCESS table as TCRdb keeps it, with only in-frame sequences that have V and J called. A part of the clones is gone; compared with another copy, unresolved V genes explain less than half, and the rest is unexplained. A total of about 69,000 clones appear in this sample, more than 75% of them only once. Approximately 50% of the sample is taken by the ten largest. Specimen: peripheral blood. The receptors were gathered from a human donor in a cohort sampled during active COVID-19.

DNA for the CDR3: TGTGCCAGTAGCCCCAGAGGGGGCCCTAGTATCTACGAGCAGTACTTC. It codes for CASSPRGGPSIYEQYF. V usage is TRBV19 and J usage is TRBJ2-7; 7 bases fit TRBD1. This CDR3 comprises 16 residues. V dropped 6 bases and J dropped 3; count of bases not matched to a gene: 14. The germline CDR1 and CDR2 sequences are LNHDA and SQIVND (reference sequence).

This clone was found once. The chain links TRBV27 to TRBJ2-7, with a tentative D call TRBD2 (6 bases). The germline CDR1 and CDR2 sequences are MNHEY and SMNVEV (reference sequence). The CDR3 is 13 amino acids. Trimming pared 7 bases from V and 3 bases from J, leaving 13 bases between. The CDR3 DNA sequence: TGTGCCAGCATGGGAGGAACGGTCTACGAGCAGTACTTC. This translates into CASMGGTVYEQYF.